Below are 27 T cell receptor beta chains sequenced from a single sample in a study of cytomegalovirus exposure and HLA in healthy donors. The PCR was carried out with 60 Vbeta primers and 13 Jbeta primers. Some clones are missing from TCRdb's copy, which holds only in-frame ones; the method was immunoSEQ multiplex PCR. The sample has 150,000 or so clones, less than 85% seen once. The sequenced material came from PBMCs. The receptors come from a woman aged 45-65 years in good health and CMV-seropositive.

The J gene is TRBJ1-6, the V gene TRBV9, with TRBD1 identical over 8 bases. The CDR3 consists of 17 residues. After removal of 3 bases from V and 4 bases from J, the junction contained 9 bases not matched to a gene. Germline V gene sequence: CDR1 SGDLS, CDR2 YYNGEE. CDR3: CASSAWDRPMYNSPLHF. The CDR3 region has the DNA TGTGCCAGCAGCGCGTGGGACAGGCCTATGTATAATTCACCCCTCCACTTT.

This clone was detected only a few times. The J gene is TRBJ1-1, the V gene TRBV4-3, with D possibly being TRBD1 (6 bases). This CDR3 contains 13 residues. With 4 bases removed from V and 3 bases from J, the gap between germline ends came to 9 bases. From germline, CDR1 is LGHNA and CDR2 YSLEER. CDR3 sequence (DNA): TGCGCCAGCAGCCTGGGGACATACACTGAAGCTTTCTTT. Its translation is CASSLGTYTEAFF.

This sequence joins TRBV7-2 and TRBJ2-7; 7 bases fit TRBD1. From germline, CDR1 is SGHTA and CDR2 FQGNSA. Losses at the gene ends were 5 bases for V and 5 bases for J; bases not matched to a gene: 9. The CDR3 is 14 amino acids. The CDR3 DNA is TGTGCCAGCAGCCCATACTCGACAGGGAACGAGCAGTACTTC. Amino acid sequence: CASSPYSTGNEQYF. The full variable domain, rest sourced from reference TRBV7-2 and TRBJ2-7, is GAGVSQSPSNKVTEKGKDVELRCDPISGHTALYWYRQSLGQGLEFLIYFQGNSAPDKSGLPSDRFSAERTGGSVSTLTIQRTQQEDSAVYLCASSPYSTGNEQYFGPGTRLTVT.

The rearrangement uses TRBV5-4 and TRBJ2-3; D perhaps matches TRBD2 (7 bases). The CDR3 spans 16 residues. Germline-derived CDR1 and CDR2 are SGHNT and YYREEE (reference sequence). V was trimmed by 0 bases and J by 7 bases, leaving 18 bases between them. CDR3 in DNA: TGTGCCAGCAGCTTGGAACCGGCGGGGGCGGGGAATACGCAGTATTTT. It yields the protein CASSLEPAGAGNTQYF.

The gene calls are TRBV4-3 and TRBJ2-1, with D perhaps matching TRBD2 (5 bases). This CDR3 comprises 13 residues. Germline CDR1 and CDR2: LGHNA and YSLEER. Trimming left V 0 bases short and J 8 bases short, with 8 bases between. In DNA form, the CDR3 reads TGCGCCAGCAGCCAAGATTGGGGAGATGAGCAGTTCTTC. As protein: CASSQDWGDEQFF.

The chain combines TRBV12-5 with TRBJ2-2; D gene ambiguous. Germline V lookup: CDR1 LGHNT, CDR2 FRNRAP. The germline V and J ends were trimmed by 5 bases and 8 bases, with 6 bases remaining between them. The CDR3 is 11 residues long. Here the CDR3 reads CASGTLGELFF. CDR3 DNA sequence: TGTGCTAGTGGTACTCTAGGGGAGCTGTTTTTT.

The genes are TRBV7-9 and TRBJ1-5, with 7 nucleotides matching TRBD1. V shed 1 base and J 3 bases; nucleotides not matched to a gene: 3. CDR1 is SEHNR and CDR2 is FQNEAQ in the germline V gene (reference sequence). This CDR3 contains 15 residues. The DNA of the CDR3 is TGTGCCAGCAGCTTAGGACAGGGTGTCAATCAGCCCCAGCATTTT. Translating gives CASSLGQGVNQPQHF.

DNA for the CDR3: TGTGCCAGCAACACTAGTATGGGGTTCTGGGGCTACACCTTC. Protein sequence: CASNTSMGFWGYTF. V gene TRBV6-6 combines with J gene TRBJ1-2; D call uncertain. Germline-derived CDR1 and CDR2 are MNHNY and SVGAGI (reference sequence). Trimming shortened V by 7 bases and J by 8 bases, and 20 bases separated the two germline ends. CDR3 size: 14 residues.

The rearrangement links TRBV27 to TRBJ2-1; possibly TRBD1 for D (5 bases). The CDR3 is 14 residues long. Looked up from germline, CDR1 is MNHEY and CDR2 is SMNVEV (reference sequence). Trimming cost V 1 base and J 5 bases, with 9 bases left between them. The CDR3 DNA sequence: TGTGCCAGCAGTTTATTGGGGCAGAACAATGAGCAGTTCTTC. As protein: CASSLLGQNNEQFF.

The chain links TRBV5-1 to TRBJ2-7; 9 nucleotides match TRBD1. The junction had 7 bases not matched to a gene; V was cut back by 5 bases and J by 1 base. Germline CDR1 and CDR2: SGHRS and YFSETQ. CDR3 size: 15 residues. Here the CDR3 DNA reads TGCGCCAGCAGTCCTCGACAGGGGGTGTCCTACGAGCAGTACTTC. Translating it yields CASSPRQGVSYEQYF. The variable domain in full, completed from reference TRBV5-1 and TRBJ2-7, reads KAGVTQTPRYLIKTRGQQVTLSCSPISGHRSVSWYQQTPGQGLQFLFEYFSETQRNKGNFPGRFSGRQFSNSRSEMNVSTLELGDSALYLCASSPRQGVSYEQYFGPGTRLTVT.

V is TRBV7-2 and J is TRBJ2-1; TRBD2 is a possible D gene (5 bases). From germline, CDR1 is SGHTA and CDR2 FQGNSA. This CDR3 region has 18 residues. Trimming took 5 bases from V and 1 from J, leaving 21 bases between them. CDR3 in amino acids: CASSLWRNMEVSYNEQFF. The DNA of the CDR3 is TGTGCCAGCAGCCTATGGCGGAACATGGAGGTGTCCTACAATGAGCAGTTCTTC.

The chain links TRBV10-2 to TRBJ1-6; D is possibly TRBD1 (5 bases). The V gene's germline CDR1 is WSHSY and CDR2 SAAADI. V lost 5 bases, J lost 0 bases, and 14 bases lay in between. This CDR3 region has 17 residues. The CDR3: CASSPSDRSSYNSPLHF. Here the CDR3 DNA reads TGCGCCAGCAGTCCCAGTGACAGAAGCTCCTATAATTCACCCCTCCACTTT.

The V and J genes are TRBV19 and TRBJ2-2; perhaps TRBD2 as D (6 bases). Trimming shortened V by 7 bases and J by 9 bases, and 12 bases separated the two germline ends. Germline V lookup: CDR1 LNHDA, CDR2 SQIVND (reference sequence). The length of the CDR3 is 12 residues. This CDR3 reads CASTYSGWELFF. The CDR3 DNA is TGTGCCAGTACCTATAGCGGTTGGGAGCTGTTTTTT.

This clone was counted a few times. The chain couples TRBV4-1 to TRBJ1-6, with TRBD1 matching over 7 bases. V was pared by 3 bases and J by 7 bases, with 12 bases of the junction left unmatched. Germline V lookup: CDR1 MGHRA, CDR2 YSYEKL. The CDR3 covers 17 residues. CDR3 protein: CASSHPEPGQLNSPLHF. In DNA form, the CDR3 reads TGCGCCAGCAGCCATCCTGAACCGGGACAGCTCAATTCACCCCTCCACTTT.

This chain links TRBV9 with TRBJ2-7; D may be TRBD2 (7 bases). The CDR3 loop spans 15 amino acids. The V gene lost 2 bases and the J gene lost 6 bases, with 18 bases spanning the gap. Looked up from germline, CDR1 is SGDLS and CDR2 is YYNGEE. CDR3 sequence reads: CASSVGVGAGAEQYF. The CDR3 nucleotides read TGTGCCAGCAGCGTTGGCGTCGGGGCGGGGGCCGAGCAGTACTTC. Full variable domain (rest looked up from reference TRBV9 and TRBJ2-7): DSGVTQTPKHLITATGQRVTLRCSPRSGDLSVYWYQQSLDQGLQFLIQYYNGEERAKGNILERFSAQQFPDLHSELNLSSLELGDSALYFCASSVGVGAGAEQYFGPGTRLTVT.

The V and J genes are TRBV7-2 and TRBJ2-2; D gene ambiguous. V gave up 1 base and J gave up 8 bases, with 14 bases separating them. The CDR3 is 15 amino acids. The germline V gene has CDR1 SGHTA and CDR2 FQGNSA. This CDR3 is CASSLEAGHGGELFF. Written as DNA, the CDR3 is TGTGCCAGCAGCTTAGAGGCAGGCCACGGAGGGGAGCTGTTTTTT.

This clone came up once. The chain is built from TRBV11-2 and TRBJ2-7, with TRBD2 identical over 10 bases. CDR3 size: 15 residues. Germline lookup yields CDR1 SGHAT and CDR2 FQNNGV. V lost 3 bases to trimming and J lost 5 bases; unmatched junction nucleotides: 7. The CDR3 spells CASSFLAGDPNEQYF. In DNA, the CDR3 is TGTGCCAGCAGCTTCCTAGCGGGGGACCCCAACGAGCAGTACTTC.

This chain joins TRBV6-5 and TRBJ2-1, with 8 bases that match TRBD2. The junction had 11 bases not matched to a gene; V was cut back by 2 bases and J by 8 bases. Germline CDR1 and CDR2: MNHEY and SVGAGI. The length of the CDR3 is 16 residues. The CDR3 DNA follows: TGTGCCAGCAGTTACAGACAGTTCGGGGGGGTGGATGAGCAGTTCTTC. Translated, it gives CASSYRQFGGVDEQFF.

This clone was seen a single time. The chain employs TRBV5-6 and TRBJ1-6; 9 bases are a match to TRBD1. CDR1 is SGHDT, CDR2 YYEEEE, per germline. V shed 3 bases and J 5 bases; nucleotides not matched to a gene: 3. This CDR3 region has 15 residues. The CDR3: CASSWGTGNNSPLHF. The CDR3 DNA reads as TGTGCCAGCAGCTGGGGGACAGGGAATAATTCACCCCTCCACTTT.

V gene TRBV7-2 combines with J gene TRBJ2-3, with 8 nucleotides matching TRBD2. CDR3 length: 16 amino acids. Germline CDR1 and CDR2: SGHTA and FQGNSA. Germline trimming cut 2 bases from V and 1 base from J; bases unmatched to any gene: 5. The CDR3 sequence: CASSLSQAGGTDTQYF. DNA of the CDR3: TGTGCCAGCAGCTTAAGCCAAGCGGGGGGCACAGATACGCAGTATTTT.

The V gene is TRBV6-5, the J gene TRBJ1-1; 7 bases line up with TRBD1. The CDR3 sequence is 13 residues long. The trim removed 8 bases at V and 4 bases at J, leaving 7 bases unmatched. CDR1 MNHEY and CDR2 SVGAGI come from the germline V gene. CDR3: CASYRGTSTEAFF. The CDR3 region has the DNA TGTGCCAGCTACAGGGGAACAAGCACTGAAGCTTTCTTT.

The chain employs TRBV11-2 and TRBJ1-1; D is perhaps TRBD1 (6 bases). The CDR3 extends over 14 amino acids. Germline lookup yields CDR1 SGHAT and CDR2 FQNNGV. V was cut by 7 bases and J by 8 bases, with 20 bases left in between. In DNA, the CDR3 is TGTGCCAGCATCCCCTGGGGGGGGGCAGGGGAAGCTTTCTTT. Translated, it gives CASIPWGGAGEAFF. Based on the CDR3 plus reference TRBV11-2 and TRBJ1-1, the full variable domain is EAGVAQSPRYKIIEKRQSVAFWCNPISGHATLYWYQQILGQGPKLLIQFQNNGVVDDSQLPKDRFSAERLKGVDSTLKIQPAKLEDSAVYLCASIPWGGAGEAFFGQGTRLTVV.

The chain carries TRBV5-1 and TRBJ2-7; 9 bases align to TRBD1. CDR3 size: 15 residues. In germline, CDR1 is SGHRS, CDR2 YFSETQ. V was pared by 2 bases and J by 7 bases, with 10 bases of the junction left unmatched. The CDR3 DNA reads TGCGCCAGCAGCTTCTCCGGGACAGGGACTCAGGAGCAGTACTTC. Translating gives CASSFSGTGTQEQYF.

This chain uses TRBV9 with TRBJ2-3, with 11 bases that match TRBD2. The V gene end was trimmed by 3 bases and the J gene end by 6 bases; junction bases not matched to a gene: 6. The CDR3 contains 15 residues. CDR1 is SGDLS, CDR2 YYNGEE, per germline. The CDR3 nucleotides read TGTGCCAGCAGCGCTTTAGCGGGGGGGCTGGATACGCAGTATTTT. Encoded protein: CASSALAGGLDTQYF.

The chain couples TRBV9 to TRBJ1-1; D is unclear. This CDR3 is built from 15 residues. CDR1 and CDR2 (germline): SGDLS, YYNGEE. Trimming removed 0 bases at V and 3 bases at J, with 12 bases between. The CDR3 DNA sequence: TGTGCCAGCAGCGTAGAGGCCGGCGGGGACACTGAAGCTTTCTTT. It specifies CASSVEAGGDTEAFF. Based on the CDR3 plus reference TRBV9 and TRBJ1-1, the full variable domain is DSGVTQTPKHLITATGQRVTLRCSPRSGDLSVYWYQQSLDQGLQFLIQYYNGEERAKGNILERFSAQQFPDLHSELNLSSLELGDSALYFCASSVEAGGDTEAFFGQGTRLTVV.

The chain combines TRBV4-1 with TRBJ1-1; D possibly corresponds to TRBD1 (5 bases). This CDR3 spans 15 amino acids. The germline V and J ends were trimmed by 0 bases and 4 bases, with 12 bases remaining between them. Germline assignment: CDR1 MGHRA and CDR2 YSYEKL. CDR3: CASSQEHYQGTEAFF. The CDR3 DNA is TGCGCCAGCAGCCAAGAACACTACCAGGGCACTGAAGCTTTCTTT.

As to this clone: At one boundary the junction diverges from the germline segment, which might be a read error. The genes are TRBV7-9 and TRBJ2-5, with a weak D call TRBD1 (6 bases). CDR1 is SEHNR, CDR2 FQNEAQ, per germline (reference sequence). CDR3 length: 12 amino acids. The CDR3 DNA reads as TGTTCCAGCAGCCAAAAAGGGGGGACCCAGTACTTC. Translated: CSSSQKGGTQYF.